This T cell receptor (beta chain) comes out of a study of Ad26.COV2.S vaccination and SARS-CoV-2 variants. This clone was seen a single time. The antigen is undetermined. Treatment of the sample: approximately 18 received Ad26.COV2.S at low or high dose, single or two shots; about 5 received placebo; per-sample allocation not given. It was on day 63 after the first vaccine or placebo injection that samples were taken. The V gene end was trimmed by 8 bases and the J gene end by 8 bases; junction bases not matched to a gene: 10. This CDR3 is built from 14 residues. Per germline, CDR1 WNHNN and CDR2 SYGVQD (reference sequence). Some clones are missing from TCRdb's copy, which holds only in-frame ones; the method was immunoSEQ multiplex PCR. Of about 680,000 clones listed, around 90% are singletons. General study findings and limits: It was reported that spike-specific CD8+ and CD4+ T cell responses were substantially broad after vaccination.

The origin of this receptor is a person between 18 and 60 years old who received the Ad26.COV2.S COVID-19 vaccine or a placebo. The chain couples TRBV10-1 to TRBJ2-1; TRBD2 matches at 9 bases. Source: peripheral blood, taken in a trial of Ad26.COV2.S vaccine versus placebo. CDR3 coding DNA: TGCGCCAGCGCCGACGGGCGGGAGGGTCATGAGCAGTTCTTC. This encodes CASADGREGHEQFF.